This T cell receptor beta chain was recorded in a study of OX40 agonist ivuxolimab in advanced cancers. The overall study: Eligibility admitted prior anti-PD-1, anti-PD-L1 or anti-CTLA-4 therapy; about 39% had some.

Study findings and constraints: Partial responders at 0.1-3.0 mg/kg had among the lowest clonal expansion.

Concerning this clone itself: Antigen: not known.

Assay used: immunoSEQ multiplex PCR; TCRdb lists only in-frame clones, some missing. Among 60,000 to 85,000 clones listed, around 80% were seen once. The sample was CD4+ or CD8+ T cells sorted from blood, taken in a trial of the OX40 agonist ivuxolimab. The sequence derives from an adult with an advanced solid tumor such as melanoma, head and neck, liver or kidney cancer.

The DNA of the CDR3 is TGTGCCAGCAGCTTCTCCCAGATGAACACTGAAGCTTTCTTT. Amino acid sequence: CASSFSQMNTEAFF. V usage is TRBV7-2 and J usage is TRBJ1-1; unclear D gene. The germline V gene has CDR1 SGHTA and CDR2 FQGNSA. With 3 bases removed from V and 0 bases from J, the gap between germline ends came to 8 bases. This CDR3 has 14 amino acids.